This TCR beta chain derives from a study of early T cells in non-severe SARS-CoV-2 infection. For the study at large: The authors sequenced bulk RNA from unsorted whole blood, leaving chains unpaired.

The study, taken as a whole, reports: Private and CD4 specificities were missed by VDJdb matching, which favored anti-spike CD8 responses.

Individual cDNA molecules were tagged with unique molecular identifiers. TCRdb processed the 5' RACE reads anew with MiXCR; each CDR3 protein has one entry. Among about 89,000 distinct CDR3 sequences, about 15% were seen once, and the ten largest hold approximately 5.1%. The CDR3 loop spans 13 amino acids. Trimming removed 8 bases from V and 2 bases from J, with 10 bases in between. The table lists this clonotype with a few counts. Its antigen is not known. The sample here was whole blood, taken at baseline. This receptor was identified in an adult who was a healthcare worker with PCR-confirmed SARS-CoV-2 infection or an uninfected control (not recorded which). V gene TRBV12-3 or TRBV12-4 combines with J gene TRBJ2-1, with a tentative D call TRBD1 (5 bases). The CDR3 is CASLGAPYNEQFF. CDR3 nucleotides: TGTGCCAGCCTTGGGGCACCCTACAATGAGCAGTTCTTC.